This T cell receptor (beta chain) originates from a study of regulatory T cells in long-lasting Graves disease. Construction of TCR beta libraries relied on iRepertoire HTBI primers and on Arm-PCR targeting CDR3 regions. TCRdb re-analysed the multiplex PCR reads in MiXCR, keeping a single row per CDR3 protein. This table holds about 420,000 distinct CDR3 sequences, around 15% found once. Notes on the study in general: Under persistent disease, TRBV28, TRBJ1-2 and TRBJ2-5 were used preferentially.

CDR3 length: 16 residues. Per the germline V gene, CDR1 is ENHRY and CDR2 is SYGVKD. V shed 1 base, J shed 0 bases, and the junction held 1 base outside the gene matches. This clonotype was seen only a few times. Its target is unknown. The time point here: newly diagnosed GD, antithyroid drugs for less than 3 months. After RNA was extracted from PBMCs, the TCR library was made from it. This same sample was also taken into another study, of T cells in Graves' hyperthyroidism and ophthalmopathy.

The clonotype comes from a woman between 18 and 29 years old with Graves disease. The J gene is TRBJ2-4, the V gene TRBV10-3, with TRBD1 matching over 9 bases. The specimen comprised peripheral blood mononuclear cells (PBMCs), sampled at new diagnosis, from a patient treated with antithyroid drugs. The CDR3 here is CAISELGQGAKNIQYF. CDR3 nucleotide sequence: TGTGCCATCAGTGAGTTGGGACAGGGAGCCAAAAACATTCAGTACTTC.